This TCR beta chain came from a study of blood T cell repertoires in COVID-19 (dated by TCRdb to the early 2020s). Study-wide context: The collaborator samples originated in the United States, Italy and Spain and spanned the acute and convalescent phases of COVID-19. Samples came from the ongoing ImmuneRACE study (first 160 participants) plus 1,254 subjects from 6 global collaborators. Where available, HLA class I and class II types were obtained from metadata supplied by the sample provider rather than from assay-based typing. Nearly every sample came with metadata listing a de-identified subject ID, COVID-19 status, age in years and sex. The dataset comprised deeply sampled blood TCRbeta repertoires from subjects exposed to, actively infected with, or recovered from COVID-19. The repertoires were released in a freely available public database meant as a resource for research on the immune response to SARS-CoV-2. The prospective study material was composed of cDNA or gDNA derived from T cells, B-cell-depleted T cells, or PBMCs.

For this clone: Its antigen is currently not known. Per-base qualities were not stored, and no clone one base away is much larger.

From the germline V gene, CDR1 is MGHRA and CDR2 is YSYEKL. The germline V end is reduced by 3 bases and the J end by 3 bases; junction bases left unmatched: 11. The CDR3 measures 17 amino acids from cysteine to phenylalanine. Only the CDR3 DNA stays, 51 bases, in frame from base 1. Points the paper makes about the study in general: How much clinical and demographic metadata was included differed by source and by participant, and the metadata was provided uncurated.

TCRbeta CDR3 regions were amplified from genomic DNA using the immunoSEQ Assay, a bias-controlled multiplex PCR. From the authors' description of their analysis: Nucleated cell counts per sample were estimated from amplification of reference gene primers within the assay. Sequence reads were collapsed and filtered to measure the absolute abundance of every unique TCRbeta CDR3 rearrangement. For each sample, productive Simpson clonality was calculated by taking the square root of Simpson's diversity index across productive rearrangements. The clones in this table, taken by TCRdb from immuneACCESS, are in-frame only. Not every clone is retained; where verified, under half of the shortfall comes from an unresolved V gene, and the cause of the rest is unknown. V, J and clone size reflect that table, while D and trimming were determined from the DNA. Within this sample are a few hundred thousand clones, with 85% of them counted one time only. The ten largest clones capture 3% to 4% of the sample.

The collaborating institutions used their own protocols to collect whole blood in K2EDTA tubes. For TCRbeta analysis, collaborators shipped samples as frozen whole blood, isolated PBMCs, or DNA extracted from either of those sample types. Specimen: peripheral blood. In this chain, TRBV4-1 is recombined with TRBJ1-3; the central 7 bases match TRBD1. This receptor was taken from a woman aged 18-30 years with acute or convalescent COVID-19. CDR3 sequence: CASSQTETGKFGNTIYF. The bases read TGCGCCAGCAGCCAGACTGAGACAGGGAAGTTTGGAAACACCATATATTTT.